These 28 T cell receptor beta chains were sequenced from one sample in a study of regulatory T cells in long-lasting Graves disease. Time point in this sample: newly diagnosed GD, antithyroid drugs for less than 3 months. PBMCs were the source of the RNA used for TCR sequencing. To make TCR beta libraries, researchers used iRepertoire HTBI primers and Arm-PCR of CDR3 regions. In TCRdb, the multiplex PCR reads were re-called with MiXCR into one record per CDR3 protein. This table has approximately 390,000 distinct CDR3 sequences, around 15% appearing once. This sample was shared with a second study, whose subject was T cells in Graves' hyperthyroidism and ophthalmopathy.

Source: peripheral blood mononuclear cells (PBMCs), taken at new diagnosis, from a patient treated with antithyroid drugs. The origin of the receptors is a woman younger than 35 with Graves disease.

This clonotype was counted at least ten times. DNA for the CDR3: TGTGCCAGCAGTGACGGGACAGGTCACAACAATGAGCAGTTCTTC. It encodes CASSDGTGHNNEQFF. The chain carries TRBV2 and TRBJ2-1; 8 bases map to TRBD1. Trimming removed 3 bases from V and 5 bases from J; junction bases left unmatched: 6. The CDR3 sequence is 15 residues long. Germline V gene sequence: CDR1 SNHLY, CDR2 FYNNEI.

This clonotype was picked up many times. CDR3 bases: TGCAGTGCTAGAGACTCACGACAGGGTCGCTATGGCTACACCTTC. Translation gives CSARDSRQGRYGYTF. The chain employs TRBV20-1 and TRBJ1-2, with TRBD1 identical over 7 bases. Germline trimming cut 0 bases from V and 4 bases from J; bases unmatched to any gene: 8. Germline V gives CDR1 DFQATT, CDR2 SNEGSKA (reference sequence). The CDR3 totals 15 residues.

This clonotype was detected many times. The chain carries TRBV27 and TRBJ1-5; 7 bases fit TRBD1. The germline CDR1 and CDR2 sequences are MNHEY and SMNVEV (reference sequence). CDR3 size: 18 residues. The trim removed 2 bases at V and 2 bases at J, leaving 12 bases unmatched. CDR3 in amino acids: CASSLIPPTGVGNQPQHF. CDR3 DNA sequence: TGTGCCAGCAGTTTAATCCCCCCCACAGGGGTAGGCAATCAGCCCCAGCATTTT.

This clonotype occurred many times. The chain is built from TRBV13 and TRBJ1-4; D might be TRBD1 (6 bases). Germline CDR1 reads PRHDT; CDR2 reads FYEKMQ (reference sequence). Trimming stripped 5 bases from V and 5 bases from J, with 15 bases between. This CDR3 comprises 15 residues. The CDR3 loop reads CASSPSRQENEKLFF. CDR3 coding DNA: TGTGCCAGCAGCCCCTCTAGACAGGAGAATGAAAAACTGTTTTTT.

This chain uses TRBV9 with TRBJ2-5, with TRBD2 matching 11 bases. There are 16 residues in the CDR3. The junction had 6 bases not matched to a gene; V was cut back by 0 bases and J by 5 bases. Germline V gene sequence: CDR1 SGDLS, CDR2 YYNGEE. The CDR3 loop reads CASSVDSGRAQETQYF. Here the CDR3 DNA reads TGTGCCAGCAGCGTAGATAGCGGGAGGGCCCAGGAGACCCAGTACTTC. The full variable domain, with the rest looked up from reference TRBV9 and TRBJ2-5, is DSGVTQTPKHLITATGQRVTLRCSPRSGDLSVYWYQQSLDQGLQFLIQYYNGEERAKGNILERFSAQQFPDLHSELNLSSLELGDSALYFCASSVDSGRAQETQYFGPGTRLLVL.

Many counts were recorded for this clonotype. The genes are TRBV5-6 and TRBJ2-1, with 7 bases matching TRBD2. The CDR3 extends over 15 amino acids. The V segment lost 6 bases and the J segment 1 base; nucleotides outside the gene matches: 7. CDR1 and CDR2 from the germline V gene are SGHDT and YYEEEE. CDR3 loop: CASNDGGGSYNEQFF. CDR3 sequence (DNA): TGTGCCAGCAACGATGGGGGAGGGTCCTACAATGAGCAGTTCTTC.

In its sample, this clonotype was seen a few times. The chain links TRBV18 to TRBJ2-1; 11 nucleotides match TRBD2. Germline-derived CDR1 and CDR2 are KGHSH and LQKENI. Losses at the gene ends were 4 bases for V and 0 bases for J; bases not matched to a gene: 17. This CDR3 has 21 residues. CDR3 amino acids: CASSLSLAGGSTPSSYNEQFF. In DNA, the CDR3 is TGTGCCAGCTCACTCAGTTTAGCGGGAGGGTCAACACCGAGCTCCTACAATGAGCAGTTCTTC.

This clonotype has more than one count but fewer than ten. As DNA, the CDR3 is TGTGCCAGCAGTTATGGGTTGGGGACAGGGAACACCGGGGAGCTGTTTTTT. This encodes CASSYGLGTGNTGELFF. The V gene is TRBV6-2 or TRBV6-3, the J gene TRBJ2-2, with TRBD1 identical over 8 bases. The junction had 7 bases not matched to a gene; V was cut back by 3 bases and J by 1 base. Germline loops: CDR1 MNHEY, CDR2 SVGEGT. The CDR3 totals 17 residues.

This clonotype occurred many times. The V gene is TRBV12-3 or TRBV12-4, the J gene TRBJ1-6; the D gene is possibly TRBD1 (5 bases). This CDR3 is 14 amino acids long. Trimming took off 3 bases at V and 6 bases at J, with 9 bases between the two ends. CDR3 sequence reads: CASSFREVNSPLHF. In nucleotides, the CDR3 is TGTGCCAGCAGTTTCAGGGAGGTTAATTCACCCCTCCACTTT.

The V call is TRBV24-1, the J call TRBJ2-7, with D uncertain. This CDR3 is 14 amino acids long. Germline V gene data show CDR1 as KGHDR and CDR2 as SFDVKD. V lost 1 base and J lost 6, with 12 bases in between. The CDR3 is CATSDFREDGEQYF. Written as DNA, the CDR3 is TGTGCCACCAGTGATTTCCGTGAGGACGGCGAGCAGTACTTC.

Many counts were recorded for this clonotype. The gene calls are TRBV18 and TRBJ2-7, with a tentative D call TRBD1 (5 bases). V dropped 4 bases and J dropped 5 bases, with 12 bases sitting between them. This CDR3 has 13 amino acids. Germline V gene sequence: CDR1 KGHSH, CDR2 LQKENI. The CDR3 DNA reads TGTGCCAGCTCACGAACAGGTCTGGACGAGCAGTACTTC. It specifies CASSRTGLDEQYF.

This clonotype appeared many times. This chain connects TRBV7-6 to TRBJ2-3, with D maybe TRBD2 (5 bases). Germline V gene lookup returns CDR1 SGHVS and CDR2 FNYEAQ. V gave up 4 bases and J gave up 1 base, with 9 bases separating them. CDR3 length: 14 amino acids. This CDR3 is CASSSGRGTDTQYF. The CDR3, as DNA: TGTGCCAGCAGCTCCGGGCGGGGCACAGATACGCAGTATTTT.

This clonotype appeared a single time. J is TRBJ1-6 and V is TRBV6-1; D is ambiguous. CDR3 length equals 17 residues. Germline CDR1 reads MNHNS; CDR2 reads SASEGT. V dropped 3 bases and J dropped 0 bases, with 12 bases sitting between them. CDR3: CASSDFSGSSYNSPLHF. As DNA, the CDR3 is TGTGCCAGCAGTGATTTTTCAGGATCCTCCTATAATTCACCCCTCCACTTT.

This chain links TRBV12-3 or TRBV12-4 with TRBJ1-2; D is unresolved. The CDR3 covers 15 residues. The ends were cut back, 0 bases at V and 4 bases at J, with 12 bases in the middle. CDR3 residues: CASSLAWSGRYGYTF. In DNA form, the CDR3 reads TGTGCCAGCAGTTTAGCCTGGTCAGGCCGCTATGGCTACACCTTC.

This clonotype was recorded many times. The DNA for the CDR3 is TGCAGTGCTAGAGATAGCGGGGGGGCCTTGTACGAGCAGTACTTC. Its translation is CSARDSGGALYEQYF. J is TRBJ2-7 and V is TRBV20-1, with 11 bases identical to TRBD2. Trimming removed 0 bases from V and 4 bases from J; junction bases left unmatched: 5. This CDR3 is built from 15 residues. Germline V lookup: CDR1 DFQATT, CDR2 SNEGSKA (reference sequence).

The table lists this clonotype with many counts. The CDR3 reads CATSRGRQGLTPGTDTQYF. DNA for the CDR3: TGTGCCACCAGCAGAGGGAGACAAGGCCTCACCCCGGGCACAGATACGCAGTATTTT. The rearrangement joins TRBV15 to TRBJ2-3; D call uncertain. V was trimmed by 1 base and J by 1 base, leaving 21 bases between them. This CDR3 has 19 residues. Germline V gives CDR1 LNHNV, CDR2 YYDKDF (reference sequence).

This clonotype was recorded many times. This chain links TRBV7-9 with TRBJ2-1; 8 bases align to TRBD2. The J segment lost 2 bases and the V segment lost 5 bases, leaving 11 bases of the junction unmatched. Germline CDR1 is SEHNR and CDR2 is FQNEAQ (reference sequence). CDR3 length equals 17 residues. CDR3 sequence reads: CASSRVGGGMPYNEQFF. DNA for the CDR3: TGTGCCAGCAGCCGTGTTGGCGGGGGGATGCCCTACAATGAGCAGTTCTTC.

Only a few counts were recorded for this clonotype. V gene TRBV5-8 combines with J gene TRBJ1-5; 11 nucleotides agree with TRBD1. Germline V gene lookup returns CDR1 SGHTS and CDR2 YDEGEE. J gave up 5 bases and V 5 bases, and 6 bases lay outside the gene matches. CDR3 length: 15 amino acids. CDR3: CASRTPDRGHQPQHF. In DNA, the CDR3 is TGTGCCAGCAGAACACCGGACAGGGGGCATCAGCCCCAGCATTTT.

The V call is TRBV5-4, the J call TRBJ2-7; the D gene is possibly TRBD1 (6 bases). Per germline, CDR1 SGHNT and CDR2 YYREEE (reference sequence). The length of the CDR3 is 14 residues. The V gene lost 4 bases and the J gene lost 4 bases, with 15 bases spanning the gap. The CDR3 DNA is TGTGCCAGCAGCACATCCGGGACATATTACGAGCAGTACTTC. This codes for CASSTSGTYYEQYF.

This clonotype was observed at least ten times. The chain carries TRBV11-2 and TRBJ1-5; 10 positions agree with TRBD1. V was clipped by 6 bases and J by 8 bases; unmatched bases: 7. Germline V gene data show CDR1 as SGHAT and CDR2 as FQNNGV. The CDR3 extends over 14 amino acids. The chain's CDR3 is CASSPGQGTEPQHF. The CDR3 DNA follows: TGTGCCAGCAGTCCGGGACAGGGGACGGAGCCCCAGCATTTT.

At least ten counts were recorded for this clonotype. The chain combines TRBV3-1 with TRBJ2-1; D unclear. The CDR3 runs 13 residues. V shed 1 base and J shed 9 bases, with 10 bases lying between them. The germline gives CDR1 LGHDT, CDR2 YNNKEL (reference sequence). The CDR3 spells CASSQGSRIEQFF. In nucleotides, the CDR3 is TGTGCCAGCAGCCAAGGCAGCAGGATTGAGCAGTTCTTC.

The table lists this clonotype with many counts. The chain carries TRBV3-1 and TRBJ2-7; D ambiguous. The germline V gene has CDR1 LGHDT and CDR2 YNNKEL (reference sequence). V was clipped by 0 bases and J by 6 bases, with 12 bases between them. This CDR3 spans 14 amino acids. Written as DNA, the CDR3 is TGTGCCAGCAGCCAAGACCCCGGAGAGATCGAGCAGTACTTC. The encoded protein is CASSQDPGEIEQYF.

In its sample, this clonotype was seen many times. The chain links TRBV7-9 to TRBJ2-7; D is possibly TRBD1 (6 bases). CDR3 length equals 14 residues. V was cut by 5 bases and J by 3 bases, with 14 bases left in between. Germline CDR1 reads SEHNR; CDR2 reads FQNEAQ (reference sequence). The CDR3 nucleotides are TGTGCCAGCAGCAACTTGGACAGAAACTACGAGCAGTACTTC. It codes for CASSNLDRNYEQYF.

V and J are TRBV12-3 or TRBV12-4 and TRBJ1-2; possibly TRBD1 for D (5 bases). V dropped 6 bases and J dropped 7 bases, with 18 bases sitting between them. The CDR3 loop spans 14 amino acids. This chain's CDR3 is CASSWDLGVGGYTF. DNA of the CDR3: TGTGCCAGCAGCTGGGACCTCGGAGTGGGTGGCTACACCTTC.

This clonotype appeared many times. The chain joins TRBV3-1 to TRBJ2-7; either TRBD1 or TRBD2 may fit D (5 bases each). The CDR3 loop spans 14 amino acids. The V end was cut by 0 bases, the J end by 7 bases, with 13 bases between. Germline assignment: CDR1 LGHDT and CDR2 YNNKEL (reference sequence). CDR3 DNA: TGTGCCAGCAGCCAAGACCGGGGCTCCTGGGAGCAGTACTTC. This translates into CASSQDRGSWEQYF.

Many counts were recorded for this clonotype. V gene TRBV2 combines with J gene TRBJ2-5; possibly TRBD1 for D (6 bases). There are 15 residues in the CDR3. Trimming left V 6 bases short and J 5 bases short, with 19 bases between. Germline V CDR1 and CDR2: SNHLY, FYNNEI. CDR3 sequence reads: CASSPQGTMRETQYF. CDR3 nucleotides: TGTGCCAGCAGCCCCCAGGGGACGATGAGGGAGACCCAGTACTTC.

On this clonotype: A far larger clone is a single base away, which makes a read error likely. As DNA, the CDR3 is TGTGCCAGCAGCTTCTCCTACAATGAGCAGTACTTC. It codes for CASSFSYNEQYF. The rearrangement uses TRBV5-6 and TRBJ2-7, with no clear D. There are 12 residues in the CDR3. V dropped 2 bases and J dropped 7 bases, with 10 bases sitting between them. From germline, CDR1 is SGHDT and CDR2 YYEEEE.

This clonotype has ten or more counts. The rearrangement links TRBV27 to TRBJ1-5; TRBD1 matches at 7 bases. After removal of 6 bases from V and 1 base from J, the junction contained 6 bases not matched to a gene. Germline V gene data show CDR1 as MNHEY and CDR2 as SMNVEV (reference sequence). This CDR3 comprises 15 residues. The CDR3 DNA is TGTGCCAGCAGCCCGAGGGGGCTGAGCAATCAGCCCCAGCATTTT. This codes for CASSPRGLSNQPQHF.